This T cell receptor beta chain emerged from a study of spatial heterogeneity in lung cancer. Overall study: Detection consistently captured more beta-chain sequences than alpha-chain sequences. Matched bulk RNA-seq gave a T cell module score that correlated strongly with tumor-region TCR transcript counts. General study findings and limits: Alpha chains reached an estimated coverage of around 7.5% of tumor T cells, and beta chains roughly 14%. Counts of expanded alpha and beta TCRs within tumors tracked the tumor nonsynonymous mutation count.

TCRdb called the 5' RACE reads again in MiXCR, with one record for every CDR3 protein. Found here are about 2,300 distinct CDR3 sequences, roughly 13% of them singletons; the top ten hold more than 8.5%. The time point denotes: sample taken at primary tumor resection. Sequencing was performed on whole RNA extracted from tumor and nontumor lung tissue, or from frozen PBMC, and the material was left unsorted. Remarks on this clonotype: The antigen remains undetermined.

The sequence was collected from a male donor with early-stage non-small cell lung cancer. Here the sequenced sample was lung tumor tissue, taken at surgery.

The CDR3 nucleotides are TGCGCCAGCAGTTTCACTAGCGGGAGCACAGATACGCAGTATTTT. It specifies CASSFTSGSTDTQYF. This chain joins TRBV10-2 and TRBJ2-3; 9 bases match TRBD2. The length of the CDR3 is 15 residues. V lost 5 bases and J lost 0; bases outside the gene matches: 3. The germline CDR1 and CDR2 sequences are WSHSY and SAAADI.